A selection of T cell receptor beta chains follows, all from one sample in a study of CD8 T cells in ankylosing spondylitis. Each CDR3 protein gets one entry after TCRdb re-called the 5' RACE reads with MiXCR. The data show 250,000 to 300,000 distinct CDR3 sequences, approximately 20% seen once. Material for sequencing was blood, either unsorted or a sorted T cell fraction (not recorded which). Receptors originate from a male donor with ankylosing spondylitis or in good health (not recorded which). The CDR3 runs from the conserved cysteine through the conserved F or W. Each record gives: D gene, J gene, V gene, clone size, CDR3 DNA, CDR3 protein. The D gene is left open where the match is weak. Expanded clones are given a class, and other clones once, few, many or no size at all.

>TRBD1|TRBJ2-5|TRBV28|NA
TGTGCCAGCACTCCGACAGGGGGCGAGGAAGAGACCCAGTACTTC
CASTPTGGEEETQYF
>TRBD1|TRBJ1-5|TRBV25-1|few
TGTGCCAGCAAGGGGACAGGGAGCAATCAGCCCCAGCATTTT
CASKGTGSNQPQHF
>NA|TRBJ2-5|TRBV5-6|few
TGTGCCAGCAGCTCCAGGGGGGGTCCCGGTCAAGAGACCCAGTACTTC
CASSSRGGPGQETQYF
>NA|TRBJ2-1|TRBV6-5|few
TGTGCCAGCAGTTACGTACAGAGCTCCTACAATGAGCAGTTCTTC
CASSYVQSSYNEQFF
>NA|TRBJ1-2|TRBV12-3/TRBV12-4|NA
TGTGCCAGCAGAACGGGAGGGAATAACTATGGCTACACCTTC
CASRTGGNNYGYTF
>NA|TRBJ2-3|TRBV12-3/TRBV12-4|NA
TGTGCCAGCAGCAAGCCCCCGGGGGGCACAGATACGCAGTATTTT
CASSKPPGGTDTQYF
>TRBD1|TRBJ2-3|TRBV7-9|few
TGTGCCAGCAGCTCGGACAGGGGCACAGATACGCAGTATTTT
CASSSDRGTDTQYF
>TRBD2|TRBJ2-1|TRBV5-1|many
TGCGCCAGCAGCTTGGACGGACTAGCGGCTTACAATGAGCAGTTCTTC
CASSLDGLAAYNEQFF
>TRBD2|TRBJ2-1|TRBV3-1|few
TGTGCCAGCAGCCCTTCGTGGCTAGCGGGGGGCCAGAGCTCCTACAATGAGCAGTTCTTC
CASSPSWLAGGQSSYNEQFF
>TRBD2|TRBJ2-4|TRBV3-1|NA
TGTGCCAGCAGCCAAGATGTTTGGACTAGCGGGGAGTACTTC
CASSQDVWTSGEYF
>TRBD2|TRBJ2-1|TRBV2|few
TGTGCCAGCAGTGGCGGGACTCGGGGGGGGTATGAGCAGTTCTTC
CASSGGTRGGYEQFF
>NA|TRBJ2-1|TRBV6-1|NA
TGTGCCAGCACCCCCCGGCCTGGGGGTAACTACAATGAGCAGTTCTTC
CASTPRPGGNYNEQFF
>TRBD2|TRBJ2-1|TRBV11-2|few
TGTGCCAGCAGCTCGGGACTAGCGGTGGTAGGGGAGCAGTTCTTC
CASSSGLAVVGEQFF
>NA|TRBJ1-6|TRBV20-1|NA
TGCAGTGCCCGCCCGGGAGAATATAATTCACCCCTCCACTTT
CSARPGEYNSPLHF
>NA|TRBJ1-6|TRBV28|many
TGTGCCACCCGGGGCTTCGGGTCACCCCTCCACTTT
CATRGFGSPLHF
>TRBD2|TRBJ2-2|TRBV15|few
TGTGCCACCAGCACTACGCGGCGGGGGGGATATACGAACACCGGGGAGCTGTTTTTT
CATSTTRRGGYTNTGELFF
>TRBD1|TRBJ2-5|TRBV20-1|NA
TGCAGTGCTCCGGTACCCGGGGGCAAGACAGGGGGCAAAGAGACCCAGTACTTC
CSAPVPGGKTGGKETQYF
>NA|TRBJ2-2|TRBV19|NA
TGTGCCAGTAGTACTCCGAACACCGGGGAGCTGTTTTTT
CASSTPNTGELFF
>NA|TRBJ1-3|TRBV2|NA
TGTGCCAGCAGCGGGGACGGATACTCTGGAAACACCATATATTTT
CASSGDGYSGNTIYF
>TRBD2|TRBJ2-1|TRBV5-1|NA
TGCGCCAGCAGCTTGGGGACTAGAAAACACAATGAGCAGTTCTTC
CASSLGTRKHNEQFF
>TRBD1|TRBJ2-3|TRBV27|NA
TGTGCCAGCACTAAAGGGGGCCAGGGTGGAGATACGCAGTATTTT
CASTKGGQGGDTQYF
>NA|TRBJ1-4|TRBV6-1|few
TGTGCCAGCAGCCCCGGCAGGTCTAATGAAAAACTGTTTTTT
CASSPGRSNEKLFF
>NA|TRBJ1-2|TRBV20-1|NA
TGCAGTGCTAAAGACGGTTATGGCTACACCTTC
CSAKDGYGYTF
>NA|TRBJ2-1|TRBV5-1|few
TGCGCCAGCAGCTTGGGAGCAGGGGTGTCGTACAATGAGCAGTTCTTC
CASSLGAGVSYNEQFF
>TRBD2|TRBJ2-1|TRBV3-1|NA
TGTGCCAGCAGCTTCACTAGCGGGAGACCTCTCTTC
CASSFTSGRPLF
>TRBD1|TRBJ1-4|TRBV12-3/TRBV12-4|few
TGTGCCAGCAGGCGAACGGGACAGGGTGAAAAACTGTTTTTT
CASRRTGQGEKLFF
>NA|TRBJ1-6|TRBV7-9|NA
TGTGCCAGCAGCCCCTCAGGGGCCAATTCACCCCTCCACTTT
CASSPSGANSPLHF
>NA|TRBJ2-1|TRBV3-1|many
TGTGCCAGCAGCCAAGACAATGAGCAGTTCTTC
CASSQDNEQFF
>TRBD1|TRBJ2-3|TRBV12-3/TRBV12-4|NA
TGTGCCAGCAGTACAGGACAGGGTAGCACAGATACGCAGTATTTT
CASSTGQGSTDTQYF
>NA|TRBJ2-3|TRBV20-1|NA
TGCAGTGCGATCGGACAGGGAGGGTTTACGCAGTATTTT
CSAIGQGGFTQYF